Each of the 2 T cell receptor beta chains below was sequenced from the same sample in a study of shared clonotypes between healthy human individuals. Generated by immunoSEQ multiplex PCR, the TCRdb table keeps only in-frame clones and is missing some. The sample holds some 2,100,000 clones, approximately 96% seen once. What was sequenced was naive CD4+ T cells sorted from blood. Subset of the sample: CD45RA+ positively selected. The origin of the receptors is a man aged 18 to 29 in good health.

The V and J genes are TRBV30 and TRBJ1-3; the D gene is possibly TRBD1 (5 bases). The CDR3 runs 15 residues. Trimming removed 3 bases from V and 1 base from J, with 13 bases in between. Germline values: CDR1 GTSNPN, CDR2 SVGIG (reference sequence). The CDR3 sequence: CAWSRLGTSGNTIYF. The CDR3 bases are TGTGCCTGGAGCCGTCTCGGGACGTCTGGAAACACCATATATTTT.

The V and J genes are TRBV5-1 and TRBJ2-7; weak D call: TRBD2 (5 bases). The V gene lost 1 base and the J gene lost 0 bases, with 11 bases spanning the gap. CDR1 is SGHRS and CDR2 is YFSETQ in the germline V gene. This CDR3 has 15 residues. The CDR3 coding sequence is TGCGCCAGCAGCTTGAGCGGTAGGAACTCCTACGAGCAGTACTTC. Residues: CASSLSGRNSYEQYF.